A single sample gave rise to the 28 T cell receptor beta chains below, sequenced in a study of T cell repertoires in cytomegalovirus infection. One entry per CDR3 protein, called by TCRdb with MiXCR from the reads. The sample lists 550,000 to 700,000 distinct CDR3 sequences; approximately 40% were seen once. No antigens are known for them. The sequenced sample was cultured PBMCs, obtained from culture after CMV antigen stimulation. The receptors were sampled from a human donor in good health (CMV status not recorded). Some clones in this sample may be carry-over from other donors' samples.

The chain recombines TRBV6-1 with TRBJ2-6; 8 bases are shared with TRBD1. The CDR3 has 15 residues. Germline values: CDR1 MNHNS, CDR2 SASEGT. The V and J ends lost 7 bases and 2 bases, in that order; junction bases with no gene match: 4. CDR3 DNA sequence: TGTGCCAGCACCCTACAGGGGGCTGGGGCCAACGTCCTGACTTTC. Amino acid sequence: CASTLQGAGANVLTF.

The chain has TRBV9 and TRBJ2-2; D is uncertain. V was shortened by 3 bases and J by 7 bases, with 4 bases between the two germline ends. The CDR3 is 11 residues long. Germline CDR1 SGDLS, CDR2 YYNGEE. As DNA, the CDR3 is TGTGCCAGCAGCGGTGGCGGGGAGCTGTTTTTT. Protein product: CASSGGGELFF.

The gene calls are TRBV7-4 and TRBJ2-6; D may be TRBD2 (6 bases). The CDR3 spans 17 residues. Germline CDR1 and CDR2: SGHVT and SQSDAQ. Trimming took 3 bases from V and 0 from J, leaving 12 bases between them. CDR3 in amino acids: CASSFIGGPSGANVLTF. CDR3 nucleotides: TGTGCCAGCAGCTTTATTGGAGGGCCCTCTGGGGCCAACGTCCTGACTTTC.

There are a few counts of this clonotype. V is TRBV6-1 and J is TRBJ2-1, with TRBD2 matching 11 bases. The CDR3 loop spans 11 amino acids. V was clipped by 6 bases and J by 16 bases; unmatched bases: 5. Germline V gene sequence: CDR1 MNHNS, CDR2 SASEGT. CDR3 sequence (DNA): TGTGCCAGCAGGGGAGGACTAGCGGGCTTCTTC. It translates to CASRGGLAGFF.

V usage is TRBV9 and J usage is TRBJ2-7; 7 bases agree with TRBD1. The germline CDR1 and CDR2 sequences are SGDLS and YYNGEE. CDR3 length: 14 residues. J lost 3 bases, V lost 3 bases, and 6 bases had no gene match. The CDR3 DNA reads TGTGCCAGCAGCGACAGGGGCAGTGGCTACGAGCAGTACTTC. This codes for CASSDRGSGYEQYF.

V is TRBV10-3 and J is TRBJ1-6; no clear D. Germline loops: CDR1 ENHRY, CDR2 SYGVKD. V lost 2 bases and J 5 bases, leaving 10 bases between the germline ends. The CDR3 covers 15 residues. This chain's CDR3 is CAISEGRVDNSPLHF. DNA for the CDR3: TGTGCCATCAGTGAGGGCAGAGTAGATAATTCACCCCTCCACTTT.

This clonotype occurred a few times. This CDR3 reads CASSLDTLSTEAFF. The CDR3 coding sequence is TGTGCCAGCAGCTTAGACACCTTAAGCACTGAAGCTTTCTTT. The V call is TRBV7-2, the J call TRBJ1-1; D is uncertain. Germline CDR1 reads SGHTA; CDR2 reads FQGNSA. Trimming shortened V by 1 base and J by 4 bases, and 10 bases separated the two germline ends. The CDR3 spans 14 residues.

The chain carries TRBV7-8 and TRBJ1-5; a weak D match, TRBD1 (6 bases). This CDR3 has 16 residues. Germline-derived CDR1 and CDR2 are SGHVS and FQNEAQ. Trimming left V 4 bases short and J 0 bases short, with 13 bases between. For the CDR3, the DNA is TGTGCCAGCAGCTCGCGGGGAGGGGGTAGCAATCAGCCCCAGCATTTT. Its protein is CASSSRGGGSNQPQHF.

As DNA, the CDR3 is TGTGCCAGCAGGGGACAGTCTTACGAGCAGTACTTC. It codes for CASRGQSYEQYF. The chain has TRBV6-5 and TRBJ2-7; 7 nucleotides align to TRBD1. Germline values: CDR1 MNHEY, CDR2 SVGAGI. V was clipped by 6 bases and J by 4 bases; unmatched bases: 3. The CDR3 is 12 residues long.

This clonotype has just one count. The V gene is TRBV4-2, the J gene TRBJ2-3; D possibly corresponds to TRBD1 (5 bases). The CDR3 has 15 residues. Per germline, CDR1 LGHNA and CDR2 YNFKEQ. The ends were cut back, 0 bases at V and 4 bases at J, with 11 bases in the middle. In DNA, the CDR3 is TGTGCCAGCAGCCAAGATGGCAGGGCTGCAGATACGCAGTATTTT. It translates to CASSQDGRAADTQYF.

In the case of this clonotype: This may come from a read error, since a much larger clone is one base off. This sequence joins TRBV7-2 and TRBJ2-1; no reliable D call. This CDR3 contains 13 residues. Germline V lookup: CDR1 SGHTA, CDR2 FQGNSA. For the CDR3, the DNA is TGTCCCAGCAGCCCCCGGATCGGAAATGAGCAGTTCTTC. Its protein is CPSSPRIGNEQFF.

This clonotype was detected only a few times. The J gene is TRBJ2-5, the V gene TRBV28; 7 positions match TRBD1. Germline CDR1 and CDR2: MDHEN and SYDVKM. The V and J ends lost 8 bases and 3 bases, in that order; junction bases with no gene match: 3. The CDR3 runs 12 residues. CDR3 nucleotide sequence: TGTGCCAGCCAACAGGGGAAAGAGACCCAGTACTTC. Amino acids: CASQQGKETQYF. Variable domain in full (rest from reference TRBV28 and TRBJ2-5): DVKVTQSSRYLVKRTGEKVFLECVQDMDHENMFWYRQDPGLGLRLIYFSYDVKMKEKGDIPEGYSVSREKKERFSLILESASTNQTSMYLCASQQGKETQYFGPGTRLLVL.

The V call is TRBV5-6, the J call TRBJ1-2; D is uncertain. V was shortened by 1 base and J by 5 bases, with 21 bases between the two germline ends. Germline V CDR1 and CDR2: SGHDT, YYEEEE. The CDR3 is 17 residues long. This CDR3 reads CASSLNGRASLGYGYTF. The CDR3 nucleotides read TGTGCCAGCAGCTTGAATGGAAGGGCGTCGCTCGGGTATGGCTACACCTTC.

This clonotype was picked up a small number of times. The chain uses TRBV2 and TRBJ2-3; D might be TRBD2 (6 bases). The CDR3 spans 14 residues. CDR1 is SNHLY and CDR2 is FYNNEI in the germline V gene. The ends were cut back, 3 bases at V and 6 bases at J, with 13 bases in the middle. The CDR3 loop reads CASSDGGTSDTQYF. CDR3 sequence (DNA): TGTGCCAGCAGTGATGGGGGGACTTCCGATACGCAGTATTTT. Using reference TRBV2 and TRBJ2-3 for the parts outside the CDR3, the full variable domain is EPEVTQTPSHQVTQMGQEVILRCVPISNHLYFYWYRQILGQKVEFLVSFYNNEISEKSEIFDDQFSVERPDGSNFTLKIRSTKLEDSAMYFCASSDGGTSDTQYFGPGTRLTVL.

The rearrangement uses TRBV24-1 and TRBJ2-5, with 7 positions matching TRBD1. Germline CDR1 reads KGHDR; CDR2 reads SFDVKD. V gave up 0 bases and J gave up 3 bases; unmatched junction bases: 3. The CDR3 extends over 15 amino acids. The DNA of the CDR3 is TGTGCCACCAGTGATTTGCGGGGACAGAAAGAGACCCAGTACTTC. This sequence encodes CATSDLRGQKETQYF.

The chain joins TRBV4-3 to TRBJ2-7; TRBD2 is a possible D gene (6 bases). The V end was cut by 0 bases, the J end by 3 bases, with 9 bases between. This CDR3 is built from 14 residues. Germline CDR1 LGHNA, CDR2 YSLEER. CDR3 loop: CASSQDFGSYEQYF. CDR3 sequence (DNA): TGCGCCAGCAGCCAAGACTTCGGGAGCTACGAGCAGTACTTC.

V and J are TRBV10-3 and TRBJ2-7; 7 bases match TRBD1. Germline values: CDR1 ENHRY, CDR2 SYGVKD. Trimming took 4 bases from V and 0 from J; bases not matched to a gene: 3. The CDR3 covers 14 residues. CDR3 DNA: TGTGCCATCAGTGTTGGGACAGACTCCTACGAGCAGTACTTC. This gives the protein CAISVGTDSYEQYF.

This clonotype was detected a few times. The rearrangement uses TRBV12-3 or TRBV12-4 and TRBJ2-7; tentatively, D is TRBD1 (6 bases). Trimming took off 5 bases at V and 3 bases at J, with 8 bases between the two ends. The CDR3 consists of 12 residues. For the CDR3, the DNA is TGTGCCAGCAGTCGGGACAACTACGAGCAGTACTTC. Its protein is CASSRDNYEQYF.

In this sample, this clonotype turned up a few times. The chain employs TRBV12-3 or TRBV12-4 and TRBJ2-7; 7 bases agree with TRBD1. Germline trimming cut 6 bases from V and 12 bases from J; bases unmatched to any gene: 11. The CDR3 totals 12 residues. CDR3 bases: TGTGCCAGCAGGAATAGGGCCGGGACAGTGTACTTC. It specifies CASRNRAGTVYF.

This chain links TRBV10-3 with TRBJ2-1, with TRBD1 matching over 9 bases. The CDR3 runs to 12 residues. The V gene's germline CDR1 is ENHRY and CDR2 SYGVKD. V gave up 3 bases and J gave up 11 bases; unmatched junction bases: 2. The CDR3 DNA follows: TGTGCCATCAGTGAAGGGACAGGGCAGCAGTTCTTC. Amino acid sequence: CAISEGTGQQFF.

In this sample, this clonotype turned up a few times. The chain links TRBV7-2 to TRBJ2-1; TRBD2 matches at 8 bases. With 3 bases clipped from V and 2 bases from J, the junction kept 0 bases outside the gene matches. CDR1 is SGHTA and CDR2 is FQGNSA in the germline V gene. The CDR3 covers 14 residues. The DNA of the CDR3 is TGTGCCAGCAGCTTCGGGAGGGCCTACAATGAGCAGTTCTTC. Its protein product is CASSFGRAYNEQFF.

Ten or more counts support this clonotype. This chain uses TRBV7-2 with TRBJ1-6, with a tentative D call TRBD1 (5 bases). CDR1 is SGHTA, CDR2 FQGNSA, per germline. Trimming took 1 base from V and 3 from J, leaving 7 bases between them. The CDR3 extends over 15 amino acids. The CDR3 region is CASSLVGGYNSPLHF. The CDR3 DNA sequence: TGTGCCAGCAGCTTAGTCGGGGGCTATAATTCACCCCTCCACTTT.

This clonotype showed up many times. The genes are TRBV7-2 and TRBJ1-5; D gene unclear. CDR3 length: 12 amino acids. V lost 2 bases, J lost 6 bases, and 5 bases lay in between. Germline CDR1 and CDR2: SGHTA and FQGNSA. CDR3 sequence: CASSLNGQPQHF. In DNA form, the CDR3 reads TGTGCCAGCAGCTTAAACGGTCAGCCCCAGCATTTT.

The sample holds a few counts of this clonotype. This rearrangement joins TRBV2 to TRBJ1-6, with TRBD1 matching 11 bases. This CDR3 has 21 amino acids. V lost 6 bases and J lost 1; bases outside the gene matches: 17. Germline values: CDR1 SNHLY, CDR2 FYNNEI. The CDR3 loop reads CASRSVLPGQGGGSYNSPLHF. The CDR3 bases are TGTGCCAGCAGATCGGTTCTGCCGGGACAGGGGGGAGGTTCCTATAATTCACCCCTCCACTTT.

V and J are TRBV12-3 or TRBV12-4 and TRBJ1-2, with D uncertain. The V and J ends lost 3 bases and 7 bases respectively, with 9 bases between them. This CDR3 comprises 12 residues. CDR3 amino acids: CASSFVGVGYTF. The CDR3 DNA reads TGTGCCAGCAGTTTTGTTGGCGTTGGCTACACCTTC.

This clonotype was counted between two and nine times. The rearrangement links TRBV7-6 to TRBJ2-5; D remains ambiguous. This CDR3 has 12 residues. V gave up 7 bases and J gave up 5 bases, with 11 bases separating them. Germline loops: CDR1 SGHVS, CDR2 FNYEAQ. The CDR3 coding sequence is TGTGCCAGCAACCCAATGGGGGAGACCCAGTACTTC. It yields the protein CASNPMGETQYF.

This clonotype was observed a handful of times. V is TRBV6-5 and J is TRBJ1-1; 11 bases agree with TRBD1. With 6 bases clipped from V and 5 bases from J, the junction kept 5 bases outside the gene matches. The germline V gene has CDR1 MNHEY and CDR2 SVGAGI. The CDR3 covers 14 residues. The CDR3 DNA reads as TGTGCCAGCAGACTCGGGACAGGGGGGACTGAAGCTTTCTTT. It translates to CASRLGTGGTEAFF.

The chain recombines TRBV7-4 with TRBJ1-2; 8 bases line up with TRBD1. This CDR3 has 16 residues. From germline, CDR1 is SGHVT and CDR2 SQSDAQ. Germline trimming cut 2 bases from V and 7 bases from J; bases unmatched to any gene: 12. CDR3 nucleotides: TGTGCCAGCAGCTTATACCAGGGGGCGCGGGGGCTTGGCTACACCTTC. This sequence encodes CASSLYQGARGLGYTF.